This TCR beta chain was captured in a study of cytomegalovirus exposure and HLA in healthy donors. The V segment lost 6 bases and the J segment 5 bases; nucleotides outside the gene matches: 9. Per the germline V gene, CDR1 is MNHEY and CDR2 is SMNVEV (reference sequence). This CDR3 has 14 residues. PCR amplification relied on 60 Vbeta primers (plus 13 Jbeta primers). Repertoires were generated with immunoSEQ multiplex PCR, while TCRdb's copy carries only in-frame clones and drops some. The sample has about 140,000 clones; around three quarters are singletons. Sequencing was carried out using PBMCs. This TCR was recovered from a man aged 35 to 55 in good health and CMV-seronegative. This chain connects TRBV27 to TRBJ1-1; 7 bases fit TRBD1. Here the CDR3 reads CASSEATGRTEAFF. The CDR3 DNA reads TGTGCCAGCAGCGAAGCGACAGGGCGGACTGAAGCTTTCTTT.